These 26 T cell receptor beta chains share one sample of origin, sequenced in a study of T cells in Graves' hyperthyroidism and ophthalmopathy. Amplified TCR beta CDR3 regions came from RNA transcripts. HTBI primers were employed in a first-round RT-PCR of the TCR CDR3. TCRdb used MiXCR to reprocess the multiplex PCR reads, holding one entry per CDR3 protein. The table records fewer than 600,000 distinct CDR3 sequences, approximately 15% of them present only once. Material: blood. The receptor set was obtained from a woman aged 18 to 35 with Graves' hyperthyroidism.

This clonotype has at least ten counts. V usage is TRBV19 and J usage is TRBJ2-2; D is possibly TRBD1 or TRBD2 (5 bases each). Germline CDR1 reads LNHDA; CDR2 reads SQIVND (reference sequence). V lost 4 bases and J 3 bases, leaving 12 bases between the germline ends. The CDR3 sequence is 15 residues long. The CDR3 sequence is CASSRGAGDTGELFF. The CDR3 region has the DNA TGTGCCAGTAGTAGAGGGGCCGGGGACACCGGGGAGCTGTTTTTT.

This clonotype was observed a handful of times. CDR3 region: CSAREGAYNEQFF. CDR3 DNA: TGCAGTGCTAGAGAGGGGGCCTACAATGAGCAGTTCTTC. The gene calls are TRBV20-1 and TRBJ2-1; D tentatively reads TRBD1 or TRBD2 (5 bases each). Germline assignment: CDR1 DFQATT and CDR2 SNEGSKA (reference sequence). V lost 0 bases, J lost 2 bases, and 5 bases lay in between. The CDR3 has 13 residues.

As to this clonotype: A read error may explain this, as a much larger clone is one base away. This chain links TRBV18 with TRBJ2-7; the D gene is possibly TRBD2 (5 bases). V shed 5 bases and J shed 0 bases, with 14 bases lying between them. This CDR3 region has 15 residues. Germline V CDR1 and CDR2: KGHSH, LQKENI. The CDR3 coding sequence is TGTGCCAGCTCAACCACCGCAGGAGGCTCCTACGAGCAGTACGTC. The encoded protein is CASSTTAGGSYEQYV.

The chain recombines TRBV4-1 with TRBJ1-2; a weak D match, TRBD1 (5 bases). This CDR3 region has 14 residues. The V gene's germline CDR1 is MGHRA and CDR2 YSYEKL. V was shortened by 0 bases and J by 1 base, with 6 bases between the two germline ends. CDR3 protein: CASSQEDSNYGYTF. For the CDR3, the DNA is TGCGCCAGCAGCCAAGAAGACAGTAACTATGGCTACACCTTC.

This clonotype was found many times. V usage is TRBV12-3 or TRBV12-4 and J usage is TRBJ2-3, with 7 bases aligning to TRBD1. V shed 6 bases and J 4 bases; nucleotides not matched to a gene: 10. The CDR3 is made up of 15 amino acids. The CDR3 sequence is CASRQERGQSDTQYF. CDR3 nucleotides: TGTGCCAGCAGACAAGAACGGGGACAGTCAGATACGCAGTATTTT.

This clonotype was picked up many times. The gene calls are TRBV6-1 and TRBJ1-4; D may be TRBD1 (5 bases). The CDR3 consists of 15 residues. V was cut by 6 bases and J by 2 bases, with 13 bases left in between. Germline CDR1 and CDR2: MNHNS and SASEGT. CDR3 protein: CASRGTGSTNEKLFF. The CDR3 region has the DNA TGTGCCAGCAGGGGCACAGGTAGCACTAATGAAAAACTGTTTTTT.

This clonotype was recorded at least ten times. This rearrangement joins TRBV20-1 to TRBJ1-2; TRBD1 aligns across 7 bases. From germline, CDR1 is DFQATT and CDR2 SNEGSKA (reference sequence). The V segment lost 6 bases and the J segment 6 bases; nucleotides outside the gene matches: 7. This CDR3 has 12 amino acids. This CDR3 is CSAGTVEDGYTF. CDR3 in DNA: TGCAGTGCAGGGACAGTAGAAGATGGCTACACCTTC.

This clonotype showed up just a few times. The chain combines TRBV20-1 with TRBJ1-4; D call uncertain. The CDR3 has 15 residues. V was pared by 0 bases and J by 3 bases, with 11 bases between. The germline gives CDR1 DFQATT, CDR2 SNEGSKA (reference sequence). The CDR3 sequence is CSARDFGSANEKLFF. CDR3 DNA sequence: TGCAGTGCTAGAGATTTCGGGTCGGCTAATGAAAAACTGTTTTTT.

This clonotype has at least ten counts. The chain carries TRBV18 and TRBJ1-1; 7 bases are shared with TRBD1. Germline CDR1 reads KGHSH; CDR2 reads LQKENI. V lost 1 base and J lost 4; bases outside the gene matches: 3. The CDR3 totals 14 residues. The CDR3 DNA follows: TGTGCCAGCTCACCACTACAGGGGAGCACTGAAGCTTTCTTT. Translation gives CASSPLQGSTEAFF.

The gene calls are TRBV20-1 and TRBJ1-1; no definite D call. Germline assignment: CDR1 DFQATT and CDR2 SNEGSKA (reference sequence). Trimming shortened V by 5 bases and J by 4 bases, and 14 bases separated the two germline ends. This CDR3 comprises 13 residues. CDR3 protein: CSAPRSGGTEAFF. The CDR3 region has the DNA TGCAGTGCTCCTAGGTCAGGCGGCACTGAAGCTTTCTTT.

Notes on this clonotype: A read error may explain this, as a much larger clone is one base away. This sequence joins TRBV29-1 and TRBJ2-3; 10 bases line up with TRBD1. CDR3 length equals 14 residues. From germline, CDR1 is SQVTM and CDR2 ANQGSEA. DNA of the CDR3: TGCATCTGCCGGGACAGGGGTAGCACAGATACGCAGTATTTT. Translating it yields CICRDRGSTDTQYF.

This clonotype has more than one count but fewer than ten. The rearrangement links TRBV7-2 to TRBJ2-2, with 9 positions matching TRBD2. Unmatched junction bases numbered 8, after V lost 9 bases and J lost 0 bases. The germline V gene has CDR1 SGHTA and CDR2 FQGNSA. The CDR3 loop spans 16 amino acids. The CDR3 spells CARGSGSSTNTGELFF. For the CDR3, the DNA is TGTGCCAGAGGTAGCGGGAGTTCCACGAACACCGGGGAGCTGTTTTTT.

As regards this clonotype: This may come from a read error, since a much larger clone is one base off. This chain connects TRBV27 to TRBJ1-1; D is possibly TRBD1 (6 bases). CDR1 and CDR2 (germline): MNHEY, SMNVEV (reference sequence). CDR3 length: 12 residues. The V gene lost 10 bases and the J gene lost 7 bases, with 16 bases spanning the gap. CDR3 region: CATLRGLSEAFF. Here the CDR3 DNA reads TGTGCCACCCTCCGGGGGCTTAGTGAAGCTTTCTTT.

This clonotype came up many times. The V gene is TRBV19, the J gene TRBJ2-5; the D is unclear. Trimming pared 7 bases from V and 2 bases from J, leaving 20 bases between. CDR3 length equals 16 residues. Germline assignment: CDR1 LNHDA and CDR2 SQIVND (reference sequence). DNA of the CDR3: TGTGCCAGTACCCCAGGCCCCGAACGCCCACAAGAGACCCAGTACTTC. Its protein product is CASTPGPERPQETQYF.

This clonotype was observed many times. The V gene is TRBV12-5, the J gene TRBJ1-1; D not resolved. The CDR3 is 16 amino acids. Trimming shortened V by 1 base and J by 3 bases, and 15 bases separated the two germline ends. Germline CDR1 is LGHNT and CDR2 is FRNRAP. This CDR3 reads CASGLGRWPAYTEAFF. CDR3 coding DNA: TGTGCTAGTGGTTTGGGCAGGTGGCCTGCATACACTGAAGCTTTCTTT.

There are many counts of this clonotype. The V call is TRBV12-3 or TRBV12-4, the J call TRBJ2-4; 9 nucleotides line up with TRBD1. After removal of 5 bases from V and 3 bases from J, the junction contained 17 bases not matched to a gene. This CDR3 spans 19 amino acids. The CDR3 loop is CASSLQGALISLDKNIQYF. The CDR3 coding sequence is TGTGCCAGCAGTCTACAGGGGGCTTTAATTTCTTTAGACAAAAACATTCAGTACTTC.

There are many counts of this clonotype. The chain links TRBV30 to TRBJ1-1, with TRBD1 identical over 7 bases. The CDR3 loop spans 15 amino acids. CDR1 is GTSNPN and CDR2 is SVGIG in the germline V gene (reference sequence). Trimming cost V 1 base and J 2 bases; bases outside gene matches: 7. The CDR3 loop is CAWSEGTAGNTEAFF. The CDR3 bases are TGTGCCTGGAGTGAAGGGACAGCTGGAAACACTGAAGCTTTCTTT.

This clonotype was seen more than once but under ten times. This rearrangement joins TRBV28 to TRBJ1-1, with D possibly being TRBD1 (6 bases). Germline CDR1 and CDR2: MDHEN and SYDVKM. The CDR3 contains 15 residues. V was trimmed by 6 bases and J by 0 bases, leaving 14 bases between them. CDR3 sequence reads: CASRDSVGLNTEAFF. CDR3 DNA: TGTGCCAGCAGGGACAGTGTGGGGCTGAACACTGAAGCTTTCTTT.

This clonotype has a count of ten or more. This chain joins TRBV5-1 and TRBJ2-7; perhaps TRBD1 as D (6 bases). This CDR3 region has 15 residues. Looked up from germline, CDR1 is SGHRS and CDR2 is YFSETQ. Trimming removed 0 bases from V and 5 bases from J, with 15 bases in between. CDR3 amino acids: CASSLGVTDSDEQYF. CDR3 DNA sequence: TGCGCCAGCAGCTTGGGAGTGACGGACAGCGACGAGCAGTACTTC.

This chain uses TRBV6-1 with TRBJ2-5; the match to TRBD2 covers 14 bases. CDR3 length: 17 amino acids. V shed 6 bases and J 5 bases; nucleotides not matched to a gene: 11. CDR1 MNHNS and CDR2 SASEGT come from the germline V gene. CDR3 loop: CASRSHRLAGGVETQYF. The CDR3 nucleotides read TGTGCCAGCAGATCCCATCGACTAGCGGGAGGGGTGGAGACCCAGTACTTC.

This clonotype was recorded many times. The chain uses TRBV11-2 and TRBJ1-1; unclear D gene. This CDR3 spans 11 amino acids. The V and J ends lost 9 bases and 4 bases respectively, with 9 bases between them. Germline V gene lookup returns CDR1 SGHAT and CDR2 FQNNGV. The CDR3 region has the DNA TGTGCCAGTATAATGAGCACTGAAGCTTTCTTT. This codes for CASIMSTEAFF.

Only a few counts were recorded for this clonotype. The V and J genes are TRBV5-1 and TRBJ2-2; 9 nucleotides align to TRBD1. Germline-derived CDR1 and CDR2 are SGHRS and YFSETQ. V was pared by 0 bases and J by 7 bases, with 4 bases of the junction left unmatched. The CDR3 is made up of 15 amino acids. This CDR3 is CASSLDRGPGGELFF. The CDR3 nucleotides are TGCGCCAGCAGCTTGGACAGGGGGCCCGGCGGGGAGCTGTTTTTT.

This clonotype was counted at least ten times. The rearrangement uses TRBV3-1 and TRBJ1-2, with a tentative D call TRBD1 (6 bases). Trimming took off 4 bases at V and 6 bases at J, with 18 bases between the two ends. CDR3 size: 15 residues. Germline CDR1 reads LGHDT; CDR2 reads YNNKEL (reference sequence). The CDR3 loop reads CASSPTGGSFHGYTF. In DNA, the CDR3 is TGTGCCAGCAGCCCCACGGGGGGCAGTTTTCATGGCTACACCTTC.

This clonotype was counted many times. In DNA form, the CDR3 reads TGTGCCAGCAGTTTCTACGGGACTAGCGGGTACTACGAGCAGTACTTC. Its translation is CASSFYGTSGYYEQYF. J is TRBJ2-7 and V is TRBV6-1; 12 bases match TRBD2. Germline CDR1 reads MNHNS; CDR2 reads SASEGT. The CDR3 is 16 residues long. V shed 5 bases, J shed 3 bases, and the junction held 8 bases outside the gene matches.

There are many counts of this clonotype. CDR3 region: CASSPPRGSNYGYTF. CDR3 in DNA: TGTGCCAGCTCACCACCCAGGGGATCTAACTATGGCTACACCTTC. The V gene is TRBV18, the J gene TRBJ1-2; D might be TRBD1 (6 bases). The CDR3 covers 15 residues. The V end lost 0 bases, the J end lost 0 bases, and 8 bases lay between the germline ends. Germline CDR1 is KGHSH and CDR2 is LQKENI.

The CDR3 reads CASSPRTEPLNEQFF. CDR3 DNA: TGTGCCAGCAGCCCCCGGACGGAACCCTTAAATGAGCAGTTCTTC. This chain joins TRBV7-6 and TRBJ2-1; D remains ambiguous. V was cut by 5 bases and J by 7 bases, with 18 bases left in between. Per the germline V gene, CDR1 is SGHVS and CDR2 is FNYEAQ. The CDR3 is made up of 15 amino acids.